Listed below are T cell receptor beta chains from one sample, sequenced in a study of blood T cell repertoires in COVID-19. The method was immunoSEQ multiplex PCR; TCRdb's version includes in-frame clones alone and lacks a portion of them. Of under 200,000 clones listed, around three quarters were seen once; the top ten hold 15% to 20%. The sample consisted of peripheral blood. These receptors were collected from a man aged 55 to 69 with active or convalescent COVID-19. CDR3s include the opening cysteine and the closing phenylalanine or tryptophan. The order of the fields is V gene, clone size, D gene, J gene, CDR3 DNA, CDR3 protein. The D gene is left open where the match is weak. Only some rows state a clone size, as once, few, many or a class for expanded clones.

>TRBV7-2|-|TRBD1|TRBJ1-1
TGTGCCAGCAGCTTACGACAGGGAGACACTGAAGCTTTCTTT
CASSLRQGDTEAFF
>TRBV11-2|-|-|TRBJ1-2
TGTGCCAGCAGCCCAGCGACGGACTATGGCTACACCTTC
CASSPATDYGYTF
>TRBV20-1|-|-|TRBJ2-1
TGCAGTGCTAGTTTTGGAGGGAGAGCCTACAATGAGCAGTTCTTC
CSASFGGRAYNEQFF
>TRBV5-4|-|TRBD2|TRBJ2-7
TGTGCCAGCAGCCCTCGTGCTAGCGGGAGGTTTTACGAGCAGTACTTC
CASSPRASGRFYEQYF
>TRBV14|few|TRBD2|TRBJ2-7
TGTGCCAGCAGCCAATCACCGGGGGGTCTGCAGTACTTC
CASSQSPGGLQYF
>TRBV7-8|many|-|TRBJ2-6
TGTGCCAGCAGCTTAGGGGGAGCAGGGGCCAACGTCCTGACTTTC
CASSLGGAGANVLTF
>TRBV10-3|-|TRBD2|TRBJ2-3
TGTGCCATCAGACTAGCGGGCCAGACCCAAGATACGCAGTATTTT
CAIRLAGQTQDTQYF
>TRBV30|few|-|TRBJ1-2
TGTGCCCTCGGGCAGGGGAGCTATGGCTACACCTTC
CALGQGSYGYTF
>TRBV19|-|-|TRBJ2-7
TGTGCCAGTAGTATGGGGCCCCAGGGGTACGAGCAGTACTTC
CASSMGPQGYEQYF
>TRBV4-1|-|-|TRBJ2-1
TGCGCCAGCAGCCAAGTAAGACTTCTCTTCTACAATGAGCAGTTCTTC
CASSQVRLLFYNEQFF
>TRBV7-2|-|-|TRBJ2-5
TGTGCCAGCAGCGCCCTTGGGAGCCGAGAAGAGACCCAGTACTTC
CASSALGSREETQYF
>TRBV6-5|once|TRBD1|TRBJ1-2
TGTGCTCTCCTCGACAGGGACGATGGCTACACCTTC
CALLDRDDGYTF
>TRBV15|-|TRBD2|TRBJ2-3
TGTGCCACCAGCGGGGGACTAGCGGGAGAGGTAGATACGCAGTATTTT
CATSGGLAGEVDTQYF
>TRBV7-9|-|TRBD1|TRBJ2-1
TGTGCCAGCAGGGTAATCCCGGGACAGGAGGCCTACAATGAGCAGTTCTTC
CASRVIPGQEAYNEQFF
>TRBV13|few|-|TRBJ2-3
TGTGCCAGCAGCTTAAGCGCAGATACGCAGTATTTT
CASSLSADTQYF
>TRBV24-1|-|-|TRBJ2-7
TGTGCCACCAGTGCTTGGGGCTCGCCCCACGAGCAGTACTTC
CATSAWGSPHEQYF
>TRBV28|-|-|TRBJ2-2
TGTGCCAGCAGAGTAGCGGGACAGGGGAACACCGGGGAGCTGTTTTTT
CASRVAGQGNTGELFF
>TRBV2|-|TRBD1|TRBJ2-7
TGTGCCAGCAGTGTGGACAGGGTCTACGAGCAGTACTTC
CASSVDRVYEQYF
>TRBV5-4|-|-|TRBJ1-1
TGTGCCAGCAGCGCAGGACAGCCTAACACTGAAGCTTTCTTT
CASSAGQPNTEAFF
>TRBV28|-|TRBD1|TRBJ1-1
TGTGCCAGCAGTTCGGGGGACAGGGAGGGCACTGAAGCTTTCTTT
CASSSGDREGTEAFF
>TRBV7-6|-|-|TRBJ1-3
TGTGCCAGCAGCCCTTCGAACGGGGGGATCCTGAGAAACACCATATATTTT
CASSPSNGGILRNTIYF
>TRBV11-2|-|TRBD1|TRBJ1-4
TGTGCCAGCAGCCTTATACGTCCCGGGACAGGGTCGGTAAAACTGTTTTTT
CASSLIRPGTGSVKLFF